The entry below gives a single T cell receptor (beta chain) sequence along with its context. The target antigen is unknown. The source of the sample is a study of cytomegalovirus exposure and HLA in healthy donors. Study information: Roughly 180 million T cells yielded 90 million to 130 million unique TCR beta sequences, as an earlier analysis found.

General observations from the study: Presence/absence analyses rested on an assumption that sequencing depth was roughly uniform across donors. A later analysis showed that HLA-associated TCR beta chains had undergone more clonal expansion than equally common others.

Primers for the PCR totalled 60 Vbeta and 13 Jbeta. Only in-frame clones appear in the TCRdb table, and some are missing; sequencing was by immunoSEQ multiplex PCR. Counted here are 130,000 to 150,000 clones, over 60% occurring once; the ten biggest clones make up under 2%. The sequenced sample was PBMCs. This receptor was taken from a woman aged 40 to 55 in good health and CMV-seronegative.

CDR3 nucleotides: TGTGCCTGGAGTCTGCAGAATAATGAAAAACTGTTTTTT. It encodes CAWSLQNNEKLFF. This chain connects TRBV30 to TRBJ1-4; D gene ambiguous. The length of the CDR3 is 13 residues. Germline V gene data show CDR1 as GTSNPN and CDR2 as SVGIG (reference sequence). The V end was cut by 2 bases, the J end by 4 bases, with 8 bases between.